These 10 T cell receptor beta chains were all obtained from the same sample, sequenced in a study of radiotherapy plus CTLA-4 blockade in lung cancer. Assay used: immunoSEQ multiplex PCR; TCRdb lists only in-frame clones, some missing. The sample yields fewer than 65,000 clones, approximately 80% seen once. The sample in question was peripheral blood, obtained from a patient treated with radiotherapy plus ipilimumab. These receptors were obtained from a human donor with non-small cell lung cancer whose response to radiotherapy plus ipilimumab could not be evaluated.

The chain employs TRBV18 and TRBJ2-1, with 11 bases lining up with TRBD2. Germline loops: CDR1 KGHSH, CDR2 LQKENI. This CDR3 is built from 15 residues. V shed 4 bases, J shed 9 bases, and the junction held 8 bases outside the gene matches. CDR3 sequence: CASSLPSLAGGEQFF. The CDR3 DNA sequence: TGTGCCAGCTCACTCCCAAGCCTAGCGGGAGGTGAGCAGTTCTTC.

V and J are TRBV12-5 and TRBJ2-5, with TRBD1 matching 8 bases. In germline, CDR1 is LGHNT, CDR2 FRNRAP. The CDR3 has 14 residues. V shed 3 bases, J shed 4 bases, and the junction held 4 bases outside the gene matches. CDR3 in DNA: TGTGCTAGTGGTTTCGGGACAGGAGGAGAGACCCAGTACTTC. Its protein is CASGFGTGGETQYF.

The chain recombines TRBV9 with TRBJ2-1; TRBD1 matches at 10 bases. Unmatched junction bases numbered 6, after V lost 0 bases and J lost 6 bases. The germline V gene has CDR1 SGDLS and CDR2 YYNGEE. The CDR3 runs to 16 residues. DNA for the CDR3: TGTGCCAGCAGCGTAGAAGGACAGGGGGGCTTCAATGAGCAGTTCTTC. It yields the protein CASSVEGQGGFNEQFF.

CDR3 nucleotides: TGTGCCAGCAGCGTCGACAGACATGGCTACACCTTC. Its protein product is CASSVDRHGYTF. V is TRBV7-9 and J is TRBJ1-2, with TRBD1 as a possible D gene (5 bases). CDR3 length equals 12 residues. The germline V gene has CDR1 SEHNR and CDR2 FQNEAQ (reference sequence). The V end was cut by 5 bases, the J end by 6 bases, with 10 bases between.

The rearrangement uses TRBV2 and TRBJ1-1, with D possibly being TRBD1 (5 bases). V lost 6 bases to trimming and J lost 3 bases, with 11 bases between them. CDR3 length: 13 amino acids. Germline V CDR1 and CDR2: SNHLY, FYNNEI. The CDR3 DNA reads TGTGCCAGCAGGGACACAGCCTACACTGAAGCTTTCTTT. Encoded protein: CASRDTAYTEAFF.

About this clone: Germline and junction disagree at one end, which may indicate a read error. For the CDR3, the DNA is TGCAGTGCCCTAGACAGGGCAGACCCCTTC. Translated, it gives CSALDRADPF. J is TRBJ1-2 and V is TRBV20-1; 7 bases are a match to TRBD1. Germline lookup yields CDR1 DFQATT and CDR2 SNEGSKA (reference sequence). The CDR3 extends over 10 amino acids.

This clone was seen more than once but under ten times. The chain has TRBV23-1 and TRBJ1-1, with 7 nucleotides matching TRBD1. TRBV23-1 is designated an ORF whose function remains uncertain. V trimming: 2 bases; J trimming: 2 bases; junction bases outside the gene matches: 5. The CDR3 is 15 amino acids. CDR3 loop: CASSQHTGENTEAFF. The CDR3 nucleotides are TGCGCCAGCAGTCAACATACAGGGGAAAACACTGAAGCTTTCTTT.

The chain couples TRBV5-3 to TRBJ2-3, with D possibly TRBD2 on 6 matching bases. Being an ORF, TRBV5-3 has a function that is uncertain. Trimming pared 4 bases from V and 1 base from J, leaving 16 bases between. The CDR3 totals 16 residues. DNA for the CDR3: TGTGCCAGAAGCCCTCATCGGCGGGGATGCACAGATACGCAGTATTTT. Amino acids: CARSPHRRGCTDTQYF.

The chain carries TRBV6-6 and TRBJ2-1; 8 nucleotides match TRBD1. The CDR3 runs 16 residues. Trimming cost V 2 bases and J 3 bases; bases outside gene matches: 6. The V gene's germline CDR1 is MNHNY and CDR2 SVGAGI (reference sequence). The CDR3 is CASSYRGQGNYNEQFF. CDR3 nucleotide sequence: TGTGCCAGCAGTTACCGTGGACAGGGCAACTACAATGAGCAGTTCTTC.

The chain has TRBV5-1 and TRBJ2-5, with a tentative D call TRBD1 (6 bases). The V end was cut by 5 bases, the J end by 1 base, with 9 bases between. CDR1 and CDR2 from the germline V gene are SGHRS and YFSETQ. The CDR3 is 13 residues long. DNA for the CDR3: TGCGCCAGCAGGTTGACAGGCCAAGAGACCCAGTACTTC. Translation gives CASRLTGQETQYF.